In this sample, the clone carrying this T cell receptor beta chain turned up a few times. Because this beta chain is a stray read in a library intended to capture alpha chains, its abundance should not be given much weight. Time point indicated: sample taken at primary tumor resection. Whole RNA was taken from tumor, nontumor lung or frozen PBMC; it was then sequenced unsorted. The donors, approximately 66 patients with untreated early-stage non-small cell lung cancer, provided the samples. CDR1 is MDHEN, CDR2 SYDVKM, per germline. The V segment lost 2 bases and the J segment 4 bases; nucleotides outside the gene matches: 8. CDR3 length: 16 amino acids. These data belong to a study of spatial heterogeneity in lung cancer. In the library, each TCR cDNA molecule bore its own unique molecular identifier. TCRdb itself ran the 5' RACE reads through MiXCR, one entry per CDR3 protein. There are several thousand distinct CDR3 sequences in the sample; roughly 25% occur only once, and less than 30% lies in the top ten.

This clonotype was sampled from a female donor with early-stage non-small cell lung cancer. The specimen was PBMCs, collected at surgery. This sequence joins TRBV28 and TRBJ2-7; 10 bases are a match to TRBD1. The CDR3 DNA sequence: TGTGCCAGCAGTTTAAACTTGGGACAGGGGTTGTACGAGCAGTACTTC. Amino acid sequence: CASSLNLGQGLYEQYF.